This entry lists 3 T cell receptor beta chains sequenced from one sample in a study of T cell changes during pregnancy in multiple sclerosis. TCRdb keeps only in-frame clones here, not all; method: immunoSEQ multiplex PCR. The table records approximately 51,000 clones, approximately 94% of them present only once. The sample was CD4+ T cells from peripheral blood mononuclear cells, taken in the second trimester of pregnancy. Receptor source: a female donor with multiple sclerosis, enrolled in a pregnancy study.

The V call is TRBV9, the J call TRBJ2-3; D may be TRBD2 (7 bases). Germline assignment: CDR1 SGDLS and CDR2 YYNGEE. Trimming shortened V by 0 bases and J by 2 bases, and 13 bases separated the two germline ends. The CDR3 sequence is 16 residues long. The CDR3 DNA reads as TGTGCCAGCAGCGTAGGACGGGGGGCCCTCACAGATACGCAGTATTTT. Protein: CASSVGRGALTDTQYF.

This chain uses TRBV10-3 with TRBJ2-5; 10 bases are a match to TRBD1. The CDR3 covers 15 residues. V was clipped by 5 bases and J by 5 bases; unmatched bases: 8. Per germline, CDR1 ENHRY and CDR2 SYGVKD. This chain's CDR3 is CAISLGQGSGETQYF. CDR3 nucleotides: TGTGCCATCAGTTTGGGACAGGGGAGTGGGGAGACCCAGTACTTC.

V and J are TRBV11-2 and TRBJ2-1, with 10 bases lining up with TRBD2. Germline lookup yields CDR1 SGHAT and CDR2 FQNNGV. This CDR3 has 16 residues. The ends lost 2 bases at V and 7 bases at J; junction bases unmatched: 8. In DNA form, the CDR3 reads TGTGCCAGCAGCTTACTAAGCGGGGGGGCTTCAAATGAGCAGTTCTTC. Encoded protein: CASSLLSGGASNEQFF.